Described below is a single T cell receptor (beta chain) sequence and its context. Only in-frame clones appear in the TCRdb table, and some are missing; sequencing was by immunoSEQ multiplex PCR. The table lists hundreds of thousands of clones, around 92% of them singletons. This entry comes from a study of Ad26.COV2.S vaccination and SARS-CoV-2 variants. About the study: Participants got Ad26.COV2.S intramuscularly, once or twice 56 days apart.

V lost 0 bases and J 2 bases, leaving 6 bases between the germline ends. The CDR3 sequence is 13 residues long. Looked up from germline, CDR1 is SGHKS and CDR2 is YYEKEE (reference sequence). The treatment was: roughly 20 received Ad26.COV2.S at low or high dose, single or two shots; 5 received placebo; per-sample allocation not given. Samples were taken on day 63 after the first vaccine or placebo injection. Wuhan-strain SARS-CoV-2 spike was expressed by the Ad26 vector that made up the vaccine. This chain links TRBV5-5 with TRBJ2-7; D uncertain. This TCR came from a person between 18 and 65 years old who received the Ad26.COV2.S COVID-19 vaccine or a placebo. Here the sequenced sample was peripheral blood, taken in a trial of Ad26.COV2.S vaccine versus placebo. The CDR3 sequence is CASSLVVAYEQYF. As DNA, the CDR3 is TGTGCCAGCAGCTTGGTTGTGGCCTACGAGCAGTACTTC.